Following are 24 T cell receptor beta chains from one sample sequenced in a study of T cell repertoires in cytomegalovirus infection. Their recognized antigens are unknown. Each CDR3 protein is one row after TCRdb ran MiXCR on the reads. The table includes about 700,000 distinct CDR3 sequences, about 33% detected once. The input for sequencing was cultured PBMCs, taken from culture after CMV antigen stimulation. The receptors derive from a human donor in good health (CMV status not recorded). Some clones in this sample may be carry-over from other donors' samples.

This clonotype appeared a few times. This chain uses TRBV7-9 with TRBJ2-1; a weak D match, TRBD1 (6 bases). Germline CDR1 and CDR2: SEHNR and FQNEAQ (reference sequence). The ends were cut back, 7 bases at V and 0 bases at J, with 7 bases in the middle. The CDR3 is 13 amino acids. CDR3: CASNRASYNEQFF. CDR3 nucleotide sequence: TGTGCCAGCAACAGGGCCTCCTACAATGAGCAGTTCTTC.

The chain uses TRBV7-8 and TRBJ2-3; a possible D gene is TRBD2 (6 bases). Trimming left V 3 bases short and J 0 bases short, with 25 bases between. Germline CDR1 and CDR2: SGHVS and FQNEAQ. The CDR3 is made up of 20 amino acids. CDR3 loop: CASSFPGRRNGESSTDTQYF. In DNA, the CDR3 is TGTGCCAGCAGCTTCCCAGGGAGGCGAAACGGTGAATCTAGCACAGATACGCAGTATTTT.

CDR3 DNA sequence: TGTGCCAGCAGTGGCGGGCAGGGAAGGGGCAATGAGCAGTTCTTC. Amino acids: CASSGGQGRGNEQFF. V gene TRBV6-1 combines with J gene TRBJ2-1; tentatively, D is TRBD1 or TRBD2 (5 bases each). Germline CDR1 and CDR2: MNHNS and SASEGT. V was clipped by 4 bases and J by 6 bases, with 16 bases between them. The CDR3 sequence is 15 residues long.

CDR3 in DNA: TGTGCCAGCAGCTCTTTTGGGACTAGCGACGAGCAGTACTTC. Its protein is CASSSFGTSDEQYF. The chain joins TRBV6-2 or TRBV6-3 to TRBJ2-7, with 10 bases aligning to TRBD2. Trimming removed 6 bases from V and 5 bases from J; junction bases left unmatched: 7. Germline CDR1 reads MNHEY; CDR2 reads SVGEGT. This CDR3 has 14 residues.

This clonotype has more than one count but fewer than ten. The chain has TRBV6-1 and TRBJ2-4, with D possibly TRBD2 on 5 matching bases. CDR1 is MNHNS, CDR2 SASEGT, per germline. The V and J ends lost 6 bases and 9 bases respectively, with 12 bases between them. The CDR3 totals 12 residues. CDR3 DNA sequence: TGTGCCAGCAGCAGAGGAGAGGGCATTCAGTACTTC. Translating it yields CASSRGEGIQYF.

The chain is built from TRBV9 and TRBJ2-5; D is perhaps TRBD1 (6 bases). Germline lookup yields CDR1 SGDLS and CDR2 YYNGEE. The V gene lost 0 bases and the J gene lost 2 bases, with 14 bases spanning the gap. CDR3 length equals 16 residues. Written as DNA, the CDR3 is TGTGCCAGCAGCGTAGCCTCGGGACACCCACAAGAGACCCAGTACTTC. It translates to CASSVASGHPQETQYF.

This clonotype occurred once. V gene TRBV29-1 combines with J gene TRBJ1-1; a weak D match, TRBD1 (5 bases). V was cut by 7 bases and J by 8 bases, with 14 bases left in between. Germline V CDR1 and CDR2: SQVTM, ANQGSEA. The CDR3 runs 11 residues. CDR3: CSAGRDHEAFF. CDR3 bases: TGCAGCGCGGGGAGGGACCACGAAGCTTTCTTT.

The chain is built from TRBV5-1 and TRBJ2-3; 9 positions match TRBD1. In germline, CDR1 is SGHRS, CDR2 YFSETQ. The CDR3 consists of 16 residues. The junction had 9 bases not matched to a gene; V was cut back by 4 bases and J by 3 bases. CDR3 amino acids: CASSLAPGTGTDTQYF. The CDR3 DNA follows: TGCGCCAGCAGCCTAGCGCCCGGGACAGGGACAGATACGCAGTATTTT.

This clonotype has more than one count but fewer than ten. This chain links TRBV6-6 with TRBJ1-2, with D maybe TRBD1 (5 bases). Germline CDR1 is MNHNY and CDR2 is SVGAGI (reference sequence). The V end lost 7 bases, the J end lost 3 bases, and 15 bases lay between the germline ends. The CDR3 runs to 14 residues. The CDR3 reads CASNRRGSDYGYTF. CDR3 in DNA: TGTGCCAGCAATCGACGGGGGAGTGACTATGGCTACACCTTC.

This clonotype was detected a few times. The CDR3 bases are TGTGCCAGCACTCAGCGAATGACCAGAGTTAACGAGCAGTTCTTC. It translates to CASTQRMTRVNEQFF. The J gene is TRBJ2-1, the V gene TRBV7-8; no definite D call. V shed 7 bases and J shed 10 bases, with 23 bases lying between them. The CDR3 extends over 15 amino acids. CDR1 SGHVS and CDR2 FQNEAQ come from the germline V gene.

This clonotype was observed a few times. The V gene is TRBV20-1, the J gene TRBJ1-5; 10 bases match TRBD1. This CDR3 comprises 14 residues. Per the germline V gene, CDR1 is DFQATT and CDR2 is SNEGSKA (reference sequence). Trimming removed 8 bases from V and 6 bases from J; junction bases left unmatched: 10. The chain's CDR3 is CSTPGQGIRQPQHF. The CDR3 nucleotides read TGCAGTACTCCGGGACAGGGGATTCGTCAGCCCCAGCATTTT.

This clonotype was seen a handful of times. CDR3 coding DNA: TGTGCCAGCAGCTGGGTAGTTTCCACTGAAGCTTTCTTT. Its translation is CASSWVVSTEAFF. This chain joins TRBV7-9 and TRBJ1-1; no clear D. The germline CDR1 and CDR2 sequences are SEHNR and FQNEAQ (reference sequence). The CDR3 is 13 residues long. The V gene lost 4 bases and the J gene lost 4 bases, with 10 bases spanning the gap.

There are a few counts of this clonotype. The rearrangement uses TRBV12-3 or TRBV12-4 and TRBJ2-3; TRBD1 agrees at 7 bases. There are 18 residues in the CDR3. The V gene end was trimmed by 5 bases and the J gene end by 5 bases; junction bases not matched to a gene: 19. The DNA for the CDR3 is TGTGCCAGCAGTCAACTCGGGTCAGGGAAGGGGGCAGGAGATACGCAGTATTTT. Its translation is CASSQLGSGKGAGDTQYF.

This clonotype was picked up a small number of times. The chain joins TRBV4-1 to TRBJ1-1; TRBD1 is a possible D gene (6 bases). This CDR3 spans 16 amino acids. Trimming left V 0 bases short and J 2 bases short, with 13 bases between. Germline CDR1 and CDR2: MGHRA and YSYEKL. CDR3 protein: CASSQESRGGNTEAFF. The CDR3 nucleotides are TGCGCCAGCAGCCAAGAGTCGCGAGGGGGAAACACTGAAGCTTTCTTT.

This clonotype was seen only a few times. This rearrangement joins TRBV12-3 or TRBV12-4 to TRBJ2-3; possibly TRBD2 for D (5 bases). V gave up 6 bases and J gave up 2 bases, with 18 bases separating them. The CDR3 consists of 16 residues. This CDR3 is CASRDSMSAHTDTQYF. The CDR3, as DNA: TGTGCCAGCAGGGACTCTATGAGCGCCCACACAGATACGCAGTATTTT.

The chain is built from TRBV19 and TRBJ1-2; no clear D. The germline CDR1 and CDR2 sequences are LNHDA and SQIVND (reference sequence). V dropped 7 bases and J dropped 0 bases, with 9 bases sitting between them. The CDR3 length is 13 residues. The CDR3 sequence is CASKERTNYGYTF. The CDR3 DNA follows: TGTGCCAGTAAGGAGAGGACTAACTATGGCTACACCTTC.

This clonotype was seen a handful of times. V gene TRBV20-1 combines with J gene TRBJ2-7; 9 nucleotides line up with TRBD1. CDR1 and CDR2 from the germline V gene are DFQATT and SNEGSKA (reference sequence). This CDR3 spans 14 amino acids. V dropped 3 bases and J dropped 2; count of bases not matched to a gene: 5. The CDR3: CSASGTGRAYEQYF. The CDR3 DNA follows: TGCAGTGCTAGTGGGACAGGGAGGGCCTACGAGCAGTACTTC.

J is TRBJ2-1 and V is TRBV7-6; TRBD2 might be the D (6 bases). CDR3 size: 12 residues. Trimming took off 5 bases at V and 10 bases at J, with 12 bases between the two ends. CDR1 is SGHVS, CDR2 FNYEAQ, per germline. In DNA form, the CDR3 reads TGTGCCAGCAGCACGGGGGATAAGGAGCAGTTCTTC. Translated, it gives CASSTGDKEQFF. Drawing the rest from reference TRBV7-6 and TRBJ2-1, the complete variable domain is GAGVSQSPRYKVTKRGQDVALRCDPISGHVSLYWYRQALGQGPEFLTYFNYEAQQDKSGLPNDRFSAERPEGSISTLTIQRTEQRDSAMYRCASSTGDKEQFFGPGTRLTVL.

This rearrangement joins TRBV4-3 to TRBJ2-5, with 10 bases aligning to TRBD2. Germline loops: CDR1 LGHNA, CDR2 YSLEER. This CDR3 is built from 18 residues. V lost 1 base to trimming and J lost 5 bases; unmatched junction nucleotides: 13. The CDR3 sequence: CASSQGLVGAGGGETQYF. DNA for the CDR3: TGCGCCAGCAGCCAAGGTTTAGTCGGAGCGGGAGGGGGTGAGACCCAGTACTTC.

V usage is TRBV5-5 and J usage is TRBJ1-2, with 7 positions matching TRBD1. The CDR3 loop spans 12 amino acids. The V gene end was trimmed by 4 bases and the J gene end by 6 bases; junction bases not matched to a gene: 3. Germline V lookup: CDR1 SGHKS, CDR2 YYEKEE (reference sequence). DNA of the CDR3: TGTGCCAGCAGCCAGGGGGGGGATGGCTACACCTTC. This codes for CASSQGGDGYTF.

This chain connects TRBV19 to TRBJ1-1, with D hard to call. Trimming stripped 6 bases from V and 6 bases from J, with 14 bases between. The V gene's germline CDR1 is LNHDA and CDR2 SQIVND (reference sequence). CDR3 length: 13 residues. The CDR3 coding sequence is TGTGCCAGTAGCCCCGGCTCGACTCCTGAAGCTTTCTTT. It specifies CASSPGSTPEAFF.

This clonotype occurred many times. This CDR3 is CASSPTGTVNYGYTF. In DNA, the CDR3 is TGTGCCAGCAGCCCGACCGGGACAGTTAACTATGGCTACACCTTC. V usage is TRBV7-9 and J usage is TRBJ1-2, with 7 bases identical to TRBD1. CDR1 is SEHNR, CDR2 FQNEAQ, per germline (reference sequence). J gave up 1 base and V 5 bases, and 7 bases lay outside the gene matches. The CDR3 length is 15 residues.

This clonotype was recorded once. This chain uses TRBV11-2 with TRBJ2-3; D possibly corresponds to TRBD2 (6 bases). Deletions cut 3 bases from V and 0 bases from J, with 13 bases between. Germline V gene sequence: CDR1 SGHAT, CDR2 FQNNGV. The CDR3 sequence is 16 residues long. The CDR3 DNA follows: TGTGCCAGCAGCTTGCGGGGCGGAGATAGCACAGATACGCAGTATTTT. Translating it yields CASSLRGGDSTDTQYF.

This clonotype was detected a few times. The chain has TRBV6-1 and TRBJ1-2; TRBD1 matches 7 bases. This CDR3 is built from 11 residues. Germline V gene sequence: CDR1 MNHNS, CDR2 SASEGT. The junction had 5 bases not matched to a gene; V was cut back by 10 bases and J by 6 bases. The CDR3 here is CATGGTDGYTF. In DNA form, the CDR3 reads TGTGCCACAGGGGGAACAGATGGCTACACCTTC.